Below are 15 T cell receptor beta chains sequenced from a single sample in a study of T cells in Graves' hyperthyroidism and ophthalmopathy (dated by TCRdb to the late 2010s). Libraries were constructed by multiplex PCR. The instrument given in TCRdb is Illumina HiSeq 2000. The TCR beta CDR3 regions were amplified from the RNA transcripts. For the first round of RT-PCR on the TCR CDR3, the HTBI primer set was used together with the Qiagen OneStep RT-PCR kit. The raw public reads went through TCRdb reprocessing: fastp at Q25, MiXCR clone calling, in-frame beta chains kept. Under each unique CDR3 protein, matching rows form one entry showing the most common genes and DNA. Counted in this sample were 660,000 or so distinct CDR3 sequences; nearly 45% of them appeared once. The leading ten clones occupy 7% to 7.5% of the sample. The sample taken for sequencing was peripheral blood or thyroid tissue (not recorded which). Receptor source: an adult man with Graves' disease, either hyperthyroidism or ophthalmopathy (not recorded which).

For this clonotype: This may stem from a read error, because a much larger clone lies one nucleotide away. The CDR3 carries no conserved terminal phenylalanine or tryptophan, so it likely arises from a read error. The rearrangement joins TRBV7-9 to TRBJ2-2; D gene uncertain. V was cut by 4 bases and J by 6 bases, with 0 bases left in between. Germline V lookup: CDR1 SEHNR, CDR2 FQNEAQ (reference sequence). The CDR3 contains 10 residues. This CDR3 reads CASSSGELFL. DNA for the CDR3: TGTGCCAGCAGCTCCGGGGAGCTGTTTTTG.

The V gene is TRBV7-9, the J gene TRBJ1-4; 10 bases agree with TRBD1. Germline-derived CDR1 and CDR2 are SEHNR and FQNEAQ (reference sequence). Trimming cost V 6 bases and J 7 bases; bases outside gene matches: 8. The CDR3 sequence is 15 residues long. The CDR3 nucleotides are TGTGCCAGCAGTCCCTCGGGACAGGGGAGTGAAAAACTGTTTTTT. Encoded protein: CASSPSGQGSEKLFF. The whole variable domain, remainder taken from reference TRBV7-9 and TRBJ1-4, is DTGVSQNPRHKITKRGQNVTFRCDPISEHNRLYWYRQTLGQGPEFLTYFQNEAQLEKSRLLSDRFSAERPKGSFSTLEIQRTEQGDSAMYLCASSPSGQGSEKLFFGSGTQLSVL.

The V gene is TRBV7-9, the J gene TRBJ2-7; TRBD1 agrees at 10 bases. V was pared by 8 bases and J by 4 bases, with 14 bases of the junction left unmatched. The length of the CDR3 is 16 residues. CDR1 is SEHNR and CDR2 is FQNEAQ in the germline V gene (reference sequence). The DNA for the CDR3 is TGTGCCAGCTCATCCCTAACGACAGGGGGCCAGTACGAGCAGTACTTC. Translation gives CASSSLTTGGQYEQYF.

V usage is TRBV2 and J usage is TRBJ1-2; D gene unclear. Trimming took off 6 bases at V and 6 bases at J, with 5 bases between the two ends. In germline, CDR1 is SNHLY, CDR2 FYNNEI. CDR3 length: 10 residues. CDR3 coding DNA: TGTGCCAGCAGCGGTAATGGCTACACCTTC. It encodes CASSGNGYTF.

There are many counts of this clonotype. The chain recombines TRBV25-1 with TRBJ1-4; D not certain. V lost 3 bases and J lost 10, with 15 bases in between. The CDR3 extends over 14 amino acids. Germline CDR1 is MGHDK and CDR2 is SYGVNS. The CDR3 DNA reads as TGTGCCAGCAGTGATCAGCTGATCGGCGGAAAACTGTTTTTT. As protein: CASSDQLIGGKLFF.

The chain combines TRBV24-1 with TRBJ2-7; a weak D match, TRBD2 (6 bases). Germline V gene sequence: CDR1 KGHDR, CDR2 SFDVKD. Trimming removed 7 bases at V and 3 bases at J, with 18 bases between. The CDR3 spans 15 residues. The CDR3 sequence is CATSAAGRPGYEQYF. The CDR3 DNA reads TGTGCCACCAGCGCGGCGGGACGGCCTGGCTACGAGCAGTACTTC.

For the CDR3, the DNA is TGTGCCACCAGTGACCCGCGGGACGGCACTAATGAAAAACTGTTTTTT. Amino acids: CATSDPRDGTNEKLFF. V is TRBV24-1 and J is TRBJ1-4; tentative D call: TRBD1 (5 bases). The CDR3 has 16 amino acids. Germline CDR1 reads KGHDR; CDR2 reads SFDVKD. Trimming left V 4 bases short and J 2 bases short, with 13 bases between.

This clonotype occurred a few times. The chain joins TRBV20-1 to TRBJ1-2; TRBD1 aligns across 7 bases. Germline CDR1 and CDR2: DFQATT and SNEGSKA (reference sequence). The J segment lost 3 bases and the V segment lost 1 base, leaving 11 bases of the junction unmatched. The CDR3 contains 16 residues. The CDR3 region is CSARVLRQGGDYGYTF. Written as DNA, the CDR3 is TGCAGTGCTAGAGTCTTGAGACAGGGAGGGGACTATGGCTACACCTTC.

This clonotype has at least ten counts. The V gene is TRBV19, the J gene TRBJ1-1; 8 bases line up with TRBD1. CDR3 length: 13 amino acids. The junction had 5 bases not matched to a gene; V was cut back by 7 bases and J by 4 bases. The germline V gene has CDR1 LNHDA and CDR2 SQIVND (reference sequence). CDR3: CASTRDRGTEAFF. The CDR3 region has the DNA TGTGCCAGTACAAGAGACAGGGGCACTGAAGCTTTCTTT.

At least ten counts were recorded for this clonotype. In DNA form, the CDR3 reads TGCAGCCCCCGAGCGGGCGGACTGAACACTGAAGCTTTCTTT. This sequence encodes CSPRAGGLNTEAFF. J is TRBJ1-1 and V is TRBV29-1, with D uncertain. CDR3 length: 14 amino acids. V lost 8 bases and J 0 bases, leaving 16 bases between the germline ends. The V gene's germline CDR1 is SQVTM and CDR2 ANQGSEA.

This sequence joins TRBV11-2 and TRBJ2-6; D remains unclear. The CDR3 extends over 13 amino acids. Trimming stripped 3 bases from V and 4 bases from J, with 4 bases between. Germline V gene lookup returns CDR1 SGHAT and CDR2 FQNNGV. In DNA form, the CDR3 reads TGTGCCAGCAGCTTTGAGGGGGCCAACGTCCTGACTTTC. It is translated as CASSFEGANVLTF.

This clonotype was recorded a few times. This CDR3 is CASSKSDNSYEQYF. The CDR3 region has the DNA TGTGCCAGCAGCAAATCTGACAATTCCTACGAGCAGTACTTC. The chain has TRBV7-2 and TRBJ2-7; D is unclear. This CDR3 is 14 amino acids long. V was cut by 5 bases and J by 1 base, with 12 bases left in between. Germline lookup yields CDR1 SGHTA and CDR2 FQGNSA.

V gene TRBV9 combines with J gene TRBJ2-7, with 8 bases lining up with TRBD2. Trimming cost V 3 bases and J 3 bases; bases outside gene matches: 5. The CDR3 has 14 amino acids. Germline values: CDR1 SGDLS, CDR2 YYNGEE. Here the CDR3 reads CASSAATSGYEQYF. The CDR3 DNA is TGTGCCAGCAGCGCAGCAACTAGCGGCTACGAGCAGTACTTC.

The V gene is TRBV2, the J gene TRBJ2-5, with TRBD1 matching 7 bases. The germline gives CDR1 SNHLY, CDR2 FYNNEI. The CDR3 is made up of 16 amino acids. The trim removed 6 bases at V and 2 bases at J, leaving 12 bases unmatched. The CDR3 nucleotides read TGTGCCAGCAGCCAAGAGGCTCAGGGGGTACAAGAGACCCAGTACTTC. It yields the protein CASSQEAQGVQETQYF. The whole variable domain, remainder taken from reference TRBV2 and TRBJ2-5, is EPEVTQTPSHQVTQMGQEVILRCVPISNHLYFYWYRQILGQKVEFLVSFYNNEISEKSEIFDDQFSVERPDGSNFTLKIRSTKLEDSAMYFCASSQEAQGVQETQYFGPGTRLLVL.

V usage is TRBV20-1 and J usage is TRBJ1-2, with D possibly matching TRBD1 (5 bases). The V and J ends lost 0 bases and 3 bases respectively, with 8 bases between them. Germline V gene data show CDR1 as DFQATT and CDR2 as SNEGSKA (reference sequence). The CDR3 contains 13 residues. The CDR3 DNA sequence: TGCAGTGCTAGAGAACCGGGACACTATGGCTACACCTTC. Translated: CSAREPGHYGYTF.